One and the same sample provided the 13 T cell receptor beta chains below, sequenced in a study of blood T cells in healthy people across ages. Alongside a J-beta primer mix, a sample-barcoded 5' primer served in a second PCR lasting 7 to 11 cycles. TCRdb analysed the 5' RACE reads with MiXCR anew, one entry per CDR3 protein. The sample has some 670,000 distinct CDR3 sequences, 52% seen once. The sample consisted of blood. The source of these receptors is a woman at least 80 years old in good health.

The chain links TRBV11-3 to TRBJ2-7, with 8 bases fitting TRBD1. V trimming: 1 base; J trimming: 3 bases; junction bases outside the gene matches: 17. CDR3 length: 19 amino acids. The germline V gene has CDR1 SGHNT and CDR2 YENEEA. In nucleotides, the CDR3 is TGTGCCAGCAGCTTAGTCAGGGGGCTTTTGCTCCCCTCCAGCTACGAGCAGTACTTC. Amino acid sequence: CASSLVRGLLLPSSYEQYF.

At least ten counts were recorded for this clonotype. The chain recombines TRBV3-1 with TRBJ2-7; D not resolved. The CDR3 has 14 residues. V lost 1 base to trimming and J lost 3 bases, with 10 bases between them. Germline lookup yields CDR1 LGHDT and CDR2 YNNKEL (reference sequence). The CDR3 DNA reads as TGTGCCAGCAGCCAAGCGCCGACCGGCTACGAGCAGTACTTC. This encodes CASSQAPTGYEQYF.

A note on this clonotype: This may come from a read error, since a much larger clone is one base off. The chain recombines TRBV2 with TRBJ2-5; 9 bases match TRBD2. This CDR3 spans 14 amino acids. In germline, CDR1 is SNHLY, CDR2 FYNNEI. J gave up 13 bases and V 2 bases, and 11 bases lay outside the gene matches. The CDR3 loop is CASSEYLAGPHPYF. For the CDR3, the DNA is TGTGCCAGCAGTGAATACCTAGCGGGACCTCATCCGTACTTC. The full variable domain, rest sourced from reference TRBV2 and TRBJ2-5, is EPEVTQTPSHQVTQMGQEVILRCVPISNHLYFYWYRQILGQKVEFLVSFYNNEISEKSEIFDDQFSVERPDGSNFTLKIRSTKLEDSAMYFCASSEYLAGPHPYFGPGTRLLVL.

The chain couples TRBV12-3 or TRBV12-4 to TRBJ2-5; 9 bases are shared with TRBD1. The CDR3 is 15 amino acids. The ends lost 5 bases at V and 0 bases at J; junction bases unmatched: 4. CDR3 sequence reads: CASSPRDRDQETQYF. As DNA, the CDR3 is TGTGCCAGCAGTCCCCGGGACAGGGACCAAGAGACCCAGTACTTC.

A remark on this clonotype: A read error may be the cause here, since a much bigger clone is one base away. This sequence joins TRBV5-1 and TRBJ2-5; no firm D call. The CDR3 runs 12 residues. Trimming shortened V by 5 bases and J by 3 bases, and 8 bases separated the two germline ends. Germline V gene lookup returns CDR1 SGHRS and CDR2 YFSETQ. The CDR3 loop is CASREQKETQYF. The CDR3 DNA reads TGCGCCAGCAGGGAGCAAAAAGAGACCCAGTACTTC. Based on the CDR3 plus reference TRBV5-1 and TRBJ2-5, the full variable domain is KAGVTQTPRYLIKTRGQQVTLSCSPISGHRSVSWYQQTPGQGLQFLFEYFSETQRNKGNFPGRFSGRQFSNSRSEMNVSTLELGDSALYLCASREQKETQYFGPGTRLLVL.

The chain uses TRBV10-3 and TRBJ2-2; 7 positions agree with TRBD2. CDR3 length: 17 amino acids. Germline CDR1 ENHRY, CDR2 SYGVKD. J gave up 0 bases and V 2 bases, and 6 bases lay outside the gene matches. CDR3 sequence reads: CAISERGTIANTGELFF. CDR3 sequence (DNA): TGTGCCATCAGTGAGCGGGGGACTATCGCGAACACCGGGGAGCTGTTTTTT.

Turning to this clonotype: Given a much more abundant clone one base away, this may be a read error. The chain links TRBV7-9 to TRBJ1-6, with D possibly matching TRBD1 (5 bases). Looked up from germline, CDR1 is SEHNR and CDR2 is FQNEAQ (reference sequence). The CDR3 has 13 amino acids. The V gene lost 3 bases and the J gene lost 14 bases, with 14 bases spanning the gap. Here the CDR3 DNA reads TGTGCCAGCAGCTTCGGGGCACCGAAGGCCCTCCACTTT. Translated: CASSFGAPKALHF.

The rearrangement joins TRBV6-6 to TRBJ1-2; D is possibly TRBD1 (6 bases). The V and J ends lost 6 bases and 0 bases respectively, with 20 bases between them. The germline V gene encodes CDR1 MNHNY and CDR2 SVGAGI (reference sequence). CDR3 length equals 17 residues. CDR3 residues: CASSPWLTGPANYGYTF. The CDR3 DNA reads TGTGCCAGCAGCCCATGGCTCACAGGGCCAGCTAACTATGGCTACACCTTC.

This clonotype was picked up one time. This chain links TRBV6-5 with TRBJ1-2; 7 nucleotides align to TRBD1. CDR1 and CDR2 (germline): MNHEY, SVGAGI. V shed 0 bases, J shed 2 bases, and the junction held 3 bases outside the gene matches. The CDR3 totals 15 residues. Here the CDR3 DNA reads TGTGCCAGCAGTTACTCAGGGGACAGCAACTATGGCTACACCTTC. Translated: CASSYSGDSNYGYTF.

This rearrangement joins TRBV10-3 to TRBJ2-3, with 8 bases aligning to TRBD2. The CDR3 has 15 residues. Germline V gene data show CDR1 as ENHRY and CDR2 as SYGVKD. The J segment lost 2 bases and the V segment lost 1 base, leaving 2 bases of the junction unmatched. This chain's CDR3 is CAISELAGTTDTQYF. CDR3 DNA sequence: TGTGCCATCAGTGAGTTAGCGGGAACCACAGATACGCAGTATTTT.

This clonotype was counted once. With a much larger clone just one base away, this may be a read error. V usage is TRBV5-1 and J usage is TRBJ1-4, with D maybe TRBD1 (6 bases). V was cut by 4 bases and J by 9 bases, with 16 bases left in between. Per germline, CDR1 SGHRS and CDR2 YFSETQ. The CDR3 sequence is 14 residues long. CDR3 DNA: TGCGCCAGCAGCGTGCCGGACAGTACGAAAAAACTGTTTTTT. Encoded protein: CASSVPDSTKKLFF.

This clonotype has only one observation. The gene calls are TRBV7-9 and TRBJ2-1, with no clear D. Trimming removed 1 base at V and 0 bases at J, with 10 bases between. CDR1 SEHNR and CDR2 FQNEAQ come from the germline V gene (reference sequence). This CDR3 has 16 amino acids. CDR3 DNA sequence: TGTGCCAGCAGCTTAGGTGGACCCCGCTCCTACAATGAGCAGTTCTTC. This sequence encodes CASSLGGPRSYNEQFF. Based on the CDR3 plus reference TRBV7-9 and TRBJ2-1, the full variable domain is DTGVSQNPRHKITKRGQNVTFRCDPISEHNRLYWYRQTLGQGPEFLTYFQNEAQLEKSRLLSDRFSAERPKGSFSTLEIQRTEQGDSAMYLCASSLGGPRSYNEQFFGPGTRLTVL.

The V and J genes are TRBV12-3 or TRBV12-4 and TRBJ1-2, with TRBD1 identical over 10 bases. The ends lost 6 bases at V and 7 bases at J; junction bases unmatched: 5. The CDR3 length is 13 residues. As DNA, the CDR3 is TGTGCCAGCAGGTCCCGGGACAGGGGTGGCTACACCTTC. This gives the protein CASRSRDRGGYTF.